The 8 T cell receptor beta chains in this list originate from one sample, sequenced in a study of blood T cell repertoires in COVID-19. This table comes from immunoSEQ multiplex PCR, and its TCRdb copy is limited to in-frame clones, with some not included. The sample has more than 350,000 clones; about 88% are singletons. Sequencing was done on a sample of PBMCs or T cells enriched from blood (not recorded which). These receptors were collected from a woman under 30 who had been exposed to COVID-19.

The gene calls are TRBV5-4 and TRBJ2-7, with 9 bases that match TRBD1. The germline V gene has CDR1 SGHNT and CDR2 YYREEE (reference sequence). Germline trimming cut 3 bases from V and 4 bases from J; bases unmatched to any gene: 5. The CDR3 extends over 14 amino acids. The CDR3 region has the DNA TGTGCCAGCAGCTCCCGGGACAGGGTATACGAGCAGTACTTC. Translating it yields CASSSRDRVYEQYF.

This clone was seen just once. This sequence joins TRBV7-2 and TRBJ2-3, with 10 bases matching TRBD2. This CDR3 is 15 amino acids long. In germline, CDR1 is SGHTA, CDR2 FQGNSA. V shed 5 bases and J 4 bases; nucleotides not matched to a gene: 6. The CDR3 loop is CASSPYLAGADTQYF. CDR3 sequence (DNA): TGTGCCAGCAGCCCCTACCTAGCGGGAGCAGATACGCAGTATTTT.

The rearrangement links TRBV29-1 to TRBJ1-1; no definite D call. The CDR3 runs to 14 residues. Germline values: CDR1 SQVTM, CDR2 ANQGSEA. V was clipped by 0 bases and J by 0 bases, with 8 bases between them. The chain's CDR3 is CSVEDLRVNTEAFF. The CDR3 DNA reads TGCAGCGTTGAAGATCTCCGGGTGAACACTGAAGCTTTCTTT.

This rearrangement joins TRBV10-3 to TRBJ2-7, with TRBD1 matching over 8 bases. The germline V gene encodes CDR1 ENHRY and CDR2 SYGVKD. The CDR3 is made up of 14 amino acids. The V gene end was trimmed by 3 bases and the J gene end by 4 bases; junction bases not matched to a gene: 5. The CDR3 sequence: CAISDSGGSYEQYF. The CDR3 nucleotides read TGTGCCATCAGTGACTCAGGGGGCTCTTACGAGCAGTACTTC.

This clone was counted once. The chain uses TRBV11-2 and TRBJ2-5; TRBD2 is a possible D gene (6 bases). CDR1 is SGHAT, CDR2 FQNNGV, per germline. CDR3 length: 13 residues. V shed 2 bases and J shed 5 bases, with 9 bases lying between them. CDR3 in amino acids: CASSLRLEETQYF. Written as DNA, the CDR3 is TGTGCCAGCAGCTTAAGACTAGAGGAGACCCAGTACTTC.

Only a few counts were recorded for this clone. The rearrangement links TRBV27 to TRBJ2-7, with D maybe TRBD1 (5 bases). CDR1 and CDR2 (germline): MNHEY, SMNVEV (reference sequence). Trimming shortened V by 4 bases and J by 4 bases, and 8 bases separated the two germline ends. This CDR3 has 12 residues. CDR3 in DNA: TGTGCCAGCAGTTCCCAGGGTTACGAGCAGTACTTC. Translating gives CASSSQGYEQYF.

The CDR3 DNA is TGCGCCAGCAGCTTGGCAGGGTTCTACGAGCAGTACTTC. Its translation: CASSLAGFYEQYF. V gene TRBV5-1 combines with J gene TRBJ2-7, with D possibly matching TRBD1 (5 bases). CDR1 and CDR2 (germline): SGHRS, YFSETQ. V was trimmed by 0 bases and J by 3 bases, leaving 7 bases between them. This CDR3 contains 13 residues.

V is TRBV10-1 and J is TRBJ2-7; 7 bases align to TRBD1. J lost 6 bases, V lost 3 bases, and 8 bases had no gene match. The germline CDR1 and CDR2 sequences are WNHNN and SYGVQD (reference sequence). The CDR3 is 14 residues long. The CDR3 DNA reads TGCGCCAGCAGTGAATTCCCGACAGGGCTCGAGCAGTACTTC. Encoded protein: CASSEFPTGLEQYF.